The 15 T cell receptor beta chains below were found in one sample sequenced in a study of siplizumab effects on memory and regulatory T cells. The repertoire was sequenced with immunoSEQ multiplex PCR; TCRdb's copy has only in-frame clones and lacks some. This sample yields roughly 82,000 clones, of which roughly 90% are seen a single time; roughly 1.4% belongs to the top ten. Source material: Tregs sorted from blood. All receptors come from a human donor in good health.

The chain joins TRBV19 to TRBJ1-1, with D uncertain. The V and J ends lost 0 bases and 4 bases respectively, with 12 bases between them. The germline V gene has CDR1 LNHDA and CDR2 SQIVND (reference sequence). CDR3 length equals 15 residues. CDR3 sequence: CASSIDLRAATEAFF. CDR3 nucleotide sequence: TGTGCCAGTAGTATAGATCTTAGGGCCGCCACTGAAGCTTTCTTT.

The V gene is TRBV6-6, the J gene TRBJ1-4; possibly TRBD1 for D (5 bases). CDR1 and CDR2 from the germline V gene are MNHNY and SVGAGI (reference sequence). Deletions cut 2 bases from V and 7 bases from J, with 11 bases between. This CDR3 comprises 14 residues. CDR3 nucleotides: TGTGCCAGCAGTTACGCGGGGGGTTCTGAAAAACTGTTTTTT. It encodes CASSYAGGSEKLFF.

This clone has more than one count but fewer than ten. This chain connects TRBV7-2 to TRBJ2-2, with no clear D. CDR3 length equals 14 residues. In germline, CDR1 is SGHTA, CDR2 FQGNSA. V lost 3 bases and J lost 3, with 8 bases in between. The CDR3 is CASSLGRHTGELFF. The CDR3 DNA reads as TGTGCCAGCAGCTTGGGCCGGCACACCGGGGAGCTGTTTTTT. The complete variable domain, with remaining parts taken from reference TRBV7-2 and TRBJ2-2, reads GAGVSQSPSNKVTEKGKDVELRCDPISGHTALYWYRQSLGQGLEFLIYFQGNSAPDKSGLPSDRFSAERTGGSVSTLTIQRTQQEDSAVYLCASSLGRHTGELFFGEGSRLTVL.

The chain joins TRBV4-2 to TRBJ2-7; 7 nucleotides match TRBD2. The CDR3 spans 17 residues. Germline assignment: CDR1 LGHNA and CDR2 YNFKEQ. With 1 base clipped from V and 1 base from J, the junction kept 10 bases outside the gene matches. In DNA, the CDR3 is TGTGCCAGCAGCCAAGTCGAGGGGTCTAGCGGATCCTACGAGCAGTACTTC. This sequence encodes CASSQVEGSSGSYEQYF.

The CDR3 bases are TGTGCCAGCTCACCCCCCAACGGGAGATACAATGAGCAGTTCTTC. It encodes CASSPPNGRYNEQFF. This chain joins TRBV18 and TRBJ2-1; weak D call: TRBD2 (6 bases). The germline gives CDR1 KGHSH, CDR2 LQKENI. V lost 3 bases, J lost 4 bases, and 13 bases lay in between. This CDR3 is built from 15 residues.

V and J are TRBV5-4 and TRBJ2-3; 15 nucleotides line up with TRBD2. V trimming: 4 bases; J trimming: 3 bases; junction bases outside the gene matches: 3. The CDR3 sequence is 16 residues long. The germline V gene has CDR1 SGHNT and CDR2 YYREEE (reference sequence). The CDR3 DNA follows: TGTGCCAGCAGCCAGGGACTAGCGGGGGGTACAGATACGCAGTATTTT. Residues: CASSQGLAGGTDTQYF. The complete variable domain, with remaining parts taken from reference TRBV5-4 and TRBJ2-3, reads ETGVTQSPTHLIKTRGQQVTLRCSSQSGHNTVSWYQQALGQGPQFIFQYYREEENGRGNFPPRFSGLQFPNYSSELNVNALELDDSALYLCASSQGLAGGTDTQYFGPGTRLTVL.

This chain connects TRBV28 to TRBJ1-6; no definite D call. Germline CDR1 and CDR2: MDHEN and SYDVKM. Deletions cut 5 bases from V and 6 bases from J, with 5 bases between. This CDR3 comprises 12 residues. The CDR3 DNA follows: TGTGCCAGCAGTGAACGTAATTCACCCCTCCACTTT. Translating gives CASSERNSPLHF.

This sequence joins TRBV28 and TRBJ2-3; 9 bases are shared with TRBD2. In germline, CDR1 is MDHEN, CDR2 SYDVKM. The J segment lost 3 bases and the V segment lost 6 bases, leaving 7 bases of the junction unmatched. The CDR3 spans 15 residues. CDR3 amino acids: CASRRLAGYTDTQYF. For the CDR3, the DNA is TGTGCCAGCAGACGCCTAGCGGGGTATACAGATACGCAGTATTTT.

The CDR3 region is CASFRQGVHTEAFF. The CDR3 DNA reads TGTGCCAGCTTCCGACAGGGGGTCCACACTGAAGCTTTCTTT. The chain is built from TRBV18 and TRBJ1-1, with 9 bases fitting TRBD1. CDR1 is KGHSH, CDR2 LQKENI, per germline. After removal of 7 bases from V and 3 bases from J, the junction contained 6 bases not matched to a gene. There are 14 residues in the CDR3.

The rearrangement links TRBV28 to TRBJ2-7, with 9 bases that match TRBD1. The CDR3 has 16 residues. Germline V gives CDR1 MDHEN, CDR2 SYDVKM. V lost 4 bases and J lost 3; bases outside the gene matches: 10. The chain's CDR3 is CASSSVLEGQGYEQYF. The CDR3 nucleotides are TGTGCCAGCAGTTCCGTGCTTGAGGGACAGGGCTACGAGCAGTACTTC.

V and J are TRBV7-3 and TRBJ2-1; 7 nucleotides line up with TRBD2. CDR1 is SGHTA, CDR2 FQGTGA, per germline. The CDR3 covers 18 residues. V dropped 3 bases and J dropped 2; count of bases not matched to a gene: 13. Written as DNA, the CDR3 is TGTGCCAGCAGCTTGGTTCCGGGCAGCGGGGAAACCTACAATGAGCAGTTCTTC. It translates to CASSLVPGSGETYNEQFF.

V is TRBV30 and J is TRBJ1-3; unclear D gene. With 0 bases removed from V and 2 bases from J, the gap between germline ends came to 14 bases. Looked up from germline, CDR1 is GTSNPN and CDR2 is SVGIG (reference sequence). This CDR3 is built from 16 residues. For the CDR3, the DNA is TGTGCCTGGAGTGTATTCGGGTCTGCCGCTGGAAACACCATATATTTT. As protein: CAWSVFGSAAGNTIYF.

J is TRBJ1-1 and V is TRBV11-2, with D uncertain. The CDR3 runs 13 residues. Germline V gene lookup returns CDR1 SGHAT and CDR2 FQNNGV. V dropped 3 bases and J dropped 6 bases, with 11 bases sitting between them. CDR3 in amino acids: CASSFGLFAEAFF. As DNA, the CDR3 is TGTGCCAGCAGCTTCGGGCTTTTCGCTGAAGCTTTCTTT. The complete variable domain, with remaining parts taken from reference TRBV11-2 and TRBJ1-1, reads EAGVAQSPRYKIIEKRQSVAFWCNPISGHATLYWYQQILGQGPKLLIQFQNNGVVDDSQLPKDRFSAERLKGVDSTLKIQPAKLEDSAVYLCASSFGLFAEAFFGQGTRLTVV.

About this clone itself: The junction and the germline gene differ at one end; a read error may be behind it. The chain recombines TRBV6-1 with TRBJ2-7; D unclear. CDR1 and CDR2 from the germline V gene are MNHNS and SASEGT. This CDR3 spans 17 amino acids. CDR3 region: CASSEWSGTLSSYEQCF. DNA of the CDR3: TGTGCCAGCAGTGAATGGTCAGGCACCCTTAGCTCCTACGAGCAGTGCTTC.

In its sample, this clone was seen once. The genes are TRBV4-2 and TRBJ1-3, with D unclear. Per germline, CDR1 LGHNA and CDR2 YNFKEQ. Trimming left V 3 bases short and J 0 bases short, with 12 bases between. This CDR3 has 16 amino acids. The DNA of the CDR3 is TGTGCCAGCAGCCAGGGTGAGGCCAGCTCTGGAAACACCATATATTTT. Translating gives CASSQGEASSGNTIYF.